This T cell receptor (beta chain) is drawn from a study of PD-1 blockade in classical Hodgkin lymphoma. Study as a whole: Patients got intravenous nivolumab 3 mg/kg every 2 weeks. Overall study results and limits: Relative to healthy donors, newly diagnosed patients reportedly had lower baseline TCR diversity, which was reported as lower still in relapsed/refractory patients. Patients who initiated nivolumab within 1 year of ASCT were excluded.

Trimming pared 7 bases from V and 6 bases from J, leaving 16 bases between. Germline CDR1 is SGHTA and CDR2 is FQGTGA. This CDR3 is 14 amino acids long. Sequencing was performed with immunoSEQ multiplex PCR; in TCRdb, only in-frame clones are kept and a portion is missing. The table has about 47,000 clones, roughly 80% seen once. Concerning this clone: Its specificity is not known.

Time point denoted: cycle 4 day 1 (C4D1), after more than five weeks of nivolumab. Each patient relapsed following autologous stem cell transplantation, and prior brentuximab vedotin exposure differed. Specimen: peripheral blood mononuclear cells (PBMCs), collected before the fourth cycle of nivolumab. This clonotype was obtained from a human donor with classical Hodgkin lymphoma. The rearrangement links TRBV7-3 to TRBJ1-5, with a weak D call TRBD1 (6 bases). The CDR3 nucleotides are TGTGCCAGCACTCCGGACAGTGTCGGTCAGCCCCAGCATTTT. Its translation is CASTPDSVGQPQHF.